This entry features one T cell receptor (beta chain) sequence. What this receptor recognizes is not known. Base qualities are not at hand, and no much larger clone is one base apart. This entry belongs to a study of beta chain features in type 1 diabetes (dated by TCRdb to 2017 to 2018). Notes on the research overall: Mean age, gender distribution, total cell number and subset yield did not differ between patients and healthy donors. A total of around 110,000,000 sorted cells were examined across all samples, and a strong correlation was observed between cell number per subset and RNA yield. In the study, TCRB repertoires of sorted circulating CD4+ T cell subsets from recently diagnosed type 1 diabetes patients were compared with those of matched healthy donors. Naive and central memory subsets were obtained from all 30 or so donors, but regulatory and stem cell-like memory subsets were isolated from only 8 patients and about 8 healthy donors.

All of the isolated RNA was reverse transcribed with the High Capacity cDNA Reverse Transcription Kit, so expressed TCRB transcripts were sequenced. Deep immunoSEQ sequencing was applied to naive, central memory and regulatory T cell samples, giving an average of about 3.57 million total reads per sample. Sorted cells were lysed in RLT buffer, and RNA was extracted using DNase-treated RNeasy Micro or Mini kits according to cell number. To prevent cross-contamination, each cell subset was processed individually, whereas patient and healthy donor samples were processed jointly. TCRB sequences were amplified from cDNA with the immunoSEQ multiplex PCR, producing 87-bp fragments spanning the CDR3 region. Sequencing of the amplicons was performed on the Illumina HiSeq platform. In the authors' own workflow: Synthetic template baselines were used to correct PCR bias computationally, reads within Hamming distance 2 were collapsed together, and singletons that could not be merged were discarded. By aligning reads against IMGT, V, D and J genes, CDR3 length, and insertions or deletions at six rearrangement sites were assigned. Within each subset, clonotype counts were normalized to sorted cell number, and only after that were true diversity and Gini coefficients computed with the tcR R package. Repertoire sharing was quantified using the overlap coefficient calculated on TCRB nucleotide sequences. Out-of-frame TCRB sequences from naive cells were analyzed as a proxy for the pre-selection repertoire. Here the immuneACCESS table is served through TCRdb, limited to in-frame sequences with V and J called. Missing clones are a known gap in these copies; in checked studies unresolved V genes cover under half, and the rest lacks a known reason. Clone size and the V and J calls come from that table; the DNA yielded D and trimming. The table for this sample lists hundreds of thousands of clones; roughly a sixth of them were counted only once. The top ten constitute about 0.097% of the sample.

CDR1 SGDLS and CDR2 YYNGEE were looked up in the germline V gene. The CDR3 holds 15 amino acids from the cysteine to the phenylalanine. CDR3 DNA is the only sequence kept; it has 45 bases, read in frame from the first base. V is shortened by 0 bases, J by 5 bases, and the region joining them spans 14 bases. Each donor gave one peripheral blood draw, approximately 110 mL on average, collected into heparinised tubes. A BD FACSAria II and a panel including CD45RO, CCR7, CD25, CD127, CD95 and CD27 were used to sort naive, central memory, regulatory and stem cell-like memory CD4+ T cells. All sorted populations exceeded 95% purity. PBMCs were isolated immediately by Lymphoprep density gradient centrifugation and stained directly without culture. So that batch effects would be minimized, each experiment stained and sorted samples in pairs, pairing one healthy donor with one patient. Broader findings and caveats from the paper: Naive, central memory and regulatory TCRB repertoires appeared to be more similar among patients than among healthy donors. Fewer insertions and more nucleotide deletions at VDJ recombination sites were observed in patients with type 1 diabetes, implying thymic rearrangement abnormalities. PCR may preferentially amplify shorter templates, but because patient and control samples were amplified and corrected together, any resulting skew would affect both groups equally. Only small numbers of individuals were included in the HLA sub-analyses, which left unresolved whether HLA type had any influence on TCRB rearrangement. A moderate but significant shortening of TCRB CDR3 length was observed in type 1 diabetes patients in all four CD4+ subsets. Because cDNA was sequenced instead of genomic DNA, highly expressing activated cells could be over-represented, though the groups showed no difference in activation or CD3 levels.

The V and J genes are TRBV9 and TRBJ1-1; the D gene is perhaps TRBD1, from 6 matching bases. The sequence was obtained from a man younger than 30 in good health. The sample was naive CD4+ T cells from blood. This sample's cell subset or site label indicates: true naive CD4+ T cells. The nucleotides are TGTGCCAGCAGCGTAGGTATCAGGGGTGGGACTGAAGCTTTCTTT. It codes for CASSVGIRGGTEAFF.